The clone carrying this TCR beta chain has only a few counts. This record comes from a study of blood T cell repertoires in COVID-19. In the study overall: COVID-19 samples, acute and convalescent, were from the United States, Italy and Spain.

CDR3 length: 16 residues. Using immunoSEQ multiplex PCR, the repertoire was profiled, and TCRdb retains in-frame clones only, with some absent. The sample has roughly 280,000 clones, approximately 81% seen once. The sequenced sample consisted of peripheral blood. The TCR comes from a man aged 55-75 years with acute or convalescent COVID-19. This chain links TRBV21-1 with TRBJ2-2; the table's D call of TRBD2 was not tested on the DNA. TRBV21-1 corresponds to a pseudogene. CDR3 nucleotides: TGTGCCAGCAGCGGCCGAGCGGGAGAGGACACCGGGGAGCTGTTTTTT. Protein: CASSGRAGEDTGELFF.